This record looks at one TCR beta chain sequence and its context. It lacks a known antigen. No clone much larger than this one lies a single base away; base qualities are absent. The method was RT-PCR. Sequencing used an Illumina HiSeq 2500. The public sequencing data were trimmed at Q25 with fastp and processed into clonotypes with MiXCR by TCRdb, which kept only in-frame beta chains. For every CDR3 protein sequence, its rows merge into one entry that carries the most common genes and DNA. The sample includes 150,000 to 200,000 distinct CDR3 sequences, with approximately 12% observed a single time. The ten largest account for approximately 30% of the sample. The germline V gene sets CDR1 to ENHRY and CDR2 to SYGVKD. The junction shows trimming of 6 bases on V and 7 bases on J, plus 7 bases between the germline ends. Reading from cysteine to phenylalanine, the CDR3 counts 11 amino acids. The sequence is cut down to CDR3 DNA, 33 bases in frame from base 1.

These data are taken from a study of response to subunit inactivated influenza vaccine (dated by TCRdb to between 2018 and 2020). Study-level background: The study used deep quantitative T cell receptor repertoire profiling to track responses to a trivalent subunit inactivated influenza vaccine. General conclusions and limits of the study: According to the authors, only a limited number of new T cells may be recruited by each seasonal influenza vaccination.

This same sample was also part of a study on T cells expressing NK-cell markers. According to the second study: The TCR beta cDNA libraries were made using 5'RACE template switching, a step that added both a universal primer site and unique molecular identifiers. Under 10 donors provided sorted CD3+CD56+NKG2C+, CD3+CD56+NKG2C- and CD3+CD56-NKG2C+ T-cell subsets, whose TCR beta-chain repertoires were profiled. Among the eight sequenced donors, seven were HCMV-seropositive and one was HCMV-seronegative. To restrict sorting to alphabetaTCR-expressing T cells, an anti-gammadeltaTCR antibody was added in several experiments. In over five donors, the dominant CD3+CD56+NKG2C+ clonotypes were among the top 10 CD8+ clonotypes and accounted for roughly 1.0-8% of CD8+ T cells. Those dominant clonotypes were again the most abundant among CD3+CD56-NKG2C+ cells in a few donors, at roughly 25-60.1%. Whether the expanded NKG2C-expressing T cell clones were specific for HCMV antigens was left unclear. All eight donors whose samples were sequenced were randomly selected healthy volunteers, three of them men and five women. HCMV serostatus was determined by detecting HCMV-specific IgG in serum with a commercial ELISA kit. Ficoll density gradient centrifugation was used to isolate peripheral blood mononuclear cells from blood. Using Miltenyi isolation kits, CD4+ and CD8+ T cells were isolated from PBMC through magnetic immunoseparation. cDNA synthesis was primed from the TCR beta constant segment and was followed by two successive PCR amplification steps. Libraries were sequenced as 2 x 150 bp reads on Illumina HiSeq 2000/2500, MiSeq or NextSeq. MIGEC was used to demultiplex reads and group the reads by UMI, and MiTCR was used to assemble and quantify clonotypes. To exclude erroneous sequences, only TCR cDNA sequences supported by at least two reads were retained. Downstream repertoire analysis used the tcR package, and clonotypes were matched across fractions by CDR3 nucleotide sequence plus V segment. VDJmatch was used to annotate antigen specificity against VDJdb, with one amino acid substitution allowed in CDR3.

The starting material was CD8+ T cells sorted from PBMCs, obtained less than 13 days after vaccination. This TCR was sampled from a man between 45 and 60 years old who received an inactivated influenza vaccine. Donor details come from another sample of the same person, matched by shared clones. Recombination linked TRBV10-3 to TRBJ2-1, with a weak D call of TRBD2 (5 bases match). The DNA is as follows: TGTGCCATCAGGAGCGGTAATGAGCAGTTCTTC. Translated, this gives CAIRSGNEQFF.